Included here is one T cell receptor (beta chain) sequence, with context. The sample comes from a study of monozygotic twins with inflammatory bowel disease. TCRdb re-called the 5' RACE reads and catalogs CDR3 proteins one per entry, DNA excluded. The specimen's table records 300,000 to 350,000 distinct CDR3 sequences. The length of the CDR3 is 16 residues. CDR1 and CDR2 (germline): SGHVS, FQNEAQ. The chain combines TRBV7-8 with TRBJ2-4; TCRdb lists TRBD2, though no DNA is available to test this call. What was sequenced was blood. This clonotype originated in a human donor with ulcerative colitis or Crohn's disease, or a healthy co-twin of an affected twin (not recorded which). The CDR3 sequence is CASSFSGRALKNIQYF.